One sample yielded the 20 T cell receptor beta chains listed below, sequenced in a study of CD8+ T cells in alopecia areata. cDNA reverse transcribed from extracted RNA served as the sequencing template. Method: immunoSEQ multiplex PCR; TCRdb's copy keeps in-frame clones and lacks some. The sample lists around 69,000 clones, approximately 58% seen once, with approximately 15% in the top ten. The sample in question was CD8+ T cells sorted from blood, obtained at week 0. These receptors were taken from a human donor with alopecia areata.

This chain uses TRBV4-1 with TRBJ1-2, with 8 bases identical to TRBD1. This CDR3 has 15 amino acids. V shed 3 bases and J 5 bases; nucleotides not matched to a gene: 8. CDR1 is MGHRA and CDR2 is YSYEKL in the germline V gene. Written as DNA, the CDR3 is TGCGCCAGCAGCCACCAGGACAGGGATTTATATGGCTACACCTTC. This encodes CASSHQDRDLYGYTF.

The CDR3 sequence: CASSYEGQGNSPLHF. CDR3 nucleotide sequence: TGTGCCAGCAGTTACGAGGGACAGGGTAATTCACCCCTCCACTTT. The chain recombines TRBV5-6 with TRBJ1-6; 9 bases fit TRBD1. Per germline, CDR1 SGHDT and CDR2 YYEEEE. The CDR3 spans 15 residues. V lost 5 bases to trimming and J lost 6 bases; unmatched junction nucleotides: 6.

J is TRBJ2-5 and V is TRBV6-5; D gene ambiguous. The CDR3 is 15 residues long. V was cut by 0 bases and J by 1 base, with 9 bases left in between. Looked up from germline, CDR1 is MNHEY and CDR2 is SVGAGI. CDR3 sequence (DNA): TGTGCCAGCAGTTACTCGATTGATCCCCAAGAGACCCAGTACTTC. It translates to CASSYSIDPQETQYF.

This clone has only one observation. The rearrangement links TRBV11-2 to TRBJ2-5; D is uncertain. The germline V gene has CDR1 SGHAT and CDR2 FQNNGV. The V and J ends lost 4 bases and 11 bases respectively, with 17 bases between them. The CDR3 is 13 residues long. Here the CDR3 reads CASSSSGWFGQYF. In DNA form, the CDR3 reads TGTGCCAGCAGCTCGTCAGGCTGGTTCGGTCAGTACTTC.

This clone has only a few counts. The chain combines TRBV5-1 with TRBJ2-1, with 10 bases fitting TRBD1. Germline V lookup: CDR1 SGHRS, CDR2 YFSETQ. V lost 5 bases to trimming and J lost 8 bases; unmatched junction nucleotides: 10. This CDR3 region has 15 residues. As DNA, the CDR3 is TGCGCCAGCAGGCCGCCGGGACAGGGGATGGATGAGCAGTTCTTC. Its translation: CASRPPGQGMDEQFF. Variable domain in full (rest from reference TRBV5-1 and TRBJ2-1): KAGVTQTPRYLIKTRGQQVTLSCSPISGHRSVSWYQQTPGQGLQFLFEYFSETQRNKGNFPGRFSGRQFSNSRSEMNVSTLELGDSALYLCASRPPGQGMDEQFFGPGTRLTVL.

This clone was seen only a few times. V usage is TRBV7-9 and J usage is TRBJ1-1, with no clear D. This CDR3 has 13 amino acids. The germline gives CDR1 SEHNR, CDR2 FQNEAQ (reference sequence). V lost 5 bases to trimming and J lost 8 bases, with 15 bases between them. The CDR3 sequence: CASSAEVFGEAFF. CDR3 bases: TGTGCCAGCAGCGCGGAGGTGTTTGGGGAAGCTTTCTTT.

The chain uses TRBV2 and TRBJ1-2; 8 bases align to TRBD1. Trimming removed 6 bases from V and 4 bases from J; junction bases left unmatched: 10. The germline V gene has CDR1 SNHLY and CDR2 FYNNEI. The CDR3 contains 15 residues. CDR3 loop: CASRGETGAIYGYTF. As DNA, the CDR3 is TGTGCCAGCAGGGGAGAGACAGGGGCGATCTATGGCTACACCTTC.

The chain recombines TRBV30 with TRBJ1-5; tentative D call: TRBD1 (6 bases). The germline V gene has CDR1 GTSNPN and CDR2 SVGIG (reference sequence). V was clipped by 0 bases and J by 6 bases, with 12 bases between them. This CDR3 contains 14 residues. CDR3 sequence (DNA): TGTGCCTGGAGTGTCGGCAGGGGTATTCAGCCCCAGCATTTT. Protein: CAWSVGRGIQPQHF.

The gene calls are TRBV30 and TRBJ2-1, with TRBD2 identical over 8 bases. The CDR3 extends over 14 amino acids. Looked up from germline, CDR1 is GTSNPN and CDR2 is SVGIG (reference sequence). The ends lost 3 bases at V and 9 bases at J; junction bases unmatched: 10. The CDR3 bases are TGTGCCTGGAGATTAGCGGGCGGGAGGAGTGAGCAGTTCTTC. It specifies CAWRLAGGRSEQFF. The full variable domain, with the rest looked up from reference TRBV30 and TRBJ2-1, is SQTIHQWPATLVQPVGSPLSLECTVEGTSNPNLYWYRQAAGRGLQLLFYSVGIGQISSEVPQNLSASRPQDRQFILSSKKLLLSDSGFYLCAWRLAGGRSEQFFGPGTRLTVL.

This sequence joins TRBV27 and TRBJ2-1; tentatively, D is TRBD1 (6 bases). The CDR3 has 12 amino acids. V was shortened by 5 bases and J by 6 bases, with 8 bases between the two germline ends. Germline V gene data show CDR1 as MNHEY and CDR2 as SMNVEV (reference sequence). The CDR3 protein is CASSRTANEQFF. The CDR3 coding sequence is TGTGCCAGCAGTCGGACAGCCAATGAGCAGTTCTTC.

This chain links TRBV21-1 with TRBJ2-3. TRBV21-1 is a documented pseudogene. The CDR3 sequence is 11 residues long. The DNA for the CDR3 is TGTGCCAGCAGTGGGGGAGATACGCAGTATTTT. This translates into CASSGGDTQYF.

The CDR3 nucleotides read TGTGCCATCAGTGACCTACAGGGGGGTCCCACAGATACGCAGTATTTT. It yields the protein CAISDLQGGPTDTQYF. The chain couples TRBV10-3 to TRBJ2-3, with 8 bases matching TRBD1. Unmatched junction bases numbered 7, after V lost 3 bases and J lost 2 bases. CDR1 and CDR2 from the germline V gene are ENHRY and SYGVKD. This CDR3 has 16 amino acids.

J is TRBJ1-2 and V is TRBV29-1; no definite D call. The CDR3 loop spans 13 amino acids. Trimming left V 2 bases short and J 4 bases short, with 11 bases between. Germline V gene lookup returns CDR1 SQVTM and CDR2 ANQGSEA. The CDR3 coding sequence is TGCAGCGTTGAATTGGAGGATAGCTATGGCTACACCTTC. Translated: CSVELEDSYGYTF.

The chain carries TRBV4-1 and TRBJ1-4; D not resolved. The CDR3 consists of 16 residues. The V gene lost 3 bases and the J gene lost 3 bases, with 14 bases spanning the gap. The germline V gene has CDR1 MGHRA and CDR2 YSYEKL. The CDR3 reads CASSQIQLGPNEKLFF. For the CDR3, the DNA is TGCGCCAGCAGCCAGATTCAGCTCGGCCCTAATGAAAAACTGTTTTTT.

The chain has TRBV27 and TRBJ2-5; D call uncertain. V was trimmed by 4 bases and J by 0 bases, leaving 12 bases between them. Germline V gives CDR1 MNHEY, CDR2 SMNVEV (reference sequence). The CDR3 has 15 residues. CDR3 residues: CASSYLPLNQETQYF. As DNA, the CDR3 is TGTGCCAGCAGTTATCTCCCTCTTAACCAAGAGACCCAGTACTTC.

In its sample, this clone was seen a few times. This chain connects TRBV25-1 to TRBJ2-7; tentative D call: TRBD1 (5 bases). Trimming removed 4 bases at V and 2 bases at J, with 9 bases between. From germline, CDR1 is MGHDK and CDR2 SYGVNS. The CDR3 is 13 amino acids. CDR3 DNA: TGTGCCAGCAGTGTAGGGGAACCCTACGAGCAGTACTTC. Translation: CASSVGEPYEQYF.

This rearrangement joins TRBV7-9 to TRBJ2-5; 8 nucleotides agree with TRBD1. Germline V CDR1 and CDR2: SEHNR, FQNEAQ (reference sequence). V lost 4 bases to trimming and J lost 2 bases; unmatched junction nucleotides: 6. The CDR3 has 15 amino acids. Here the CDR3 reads CASSSYRGWQETQYF. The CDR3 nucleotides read TGTGCCAGCAGCTCTTACAGGGGGTGGCAAGAGACCCAGTACTTC. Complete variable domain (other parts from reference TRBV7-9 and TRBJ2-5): DTGVSQNPRHKITKRGQNVTFRCDPISEHNRLYWYRQTLGQGPEFLTYFQNEAQLEKSRLLSDRFSAERPKGSFSTLEIQRTEQGDSAMYLCASSSYRGWQETQYFGPGTRLLVL.

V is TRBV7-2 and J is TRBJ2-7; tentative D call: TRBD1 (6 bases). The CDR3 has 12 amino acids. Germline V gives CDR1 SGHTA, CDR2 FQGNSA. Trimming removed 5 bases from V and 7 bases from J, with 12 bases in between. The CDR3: CASSHRVGEQYF. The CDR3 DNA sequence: TGTGCCAGCAGCCACAGGGTGGGGGAGCAGTACTTC.

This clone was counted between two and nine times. Here the CDR3 DNA reads TGTGCCAGTAGTATAGTACTGGGACAGGGCACCGGGGAGCTGTTTTTT. It encodes CASSIVLGQGTGELFF. V and J are TRBV19 and TRBJ2-2; 9 bases map to TRBD1. CDR1 and CDR2 (germline): LNHDA, SQIVND (reference sequence). This CDR3 contains 16 residues. J gave up 4 bases and V 1 base, and 4 bases lay outside the gene matches.

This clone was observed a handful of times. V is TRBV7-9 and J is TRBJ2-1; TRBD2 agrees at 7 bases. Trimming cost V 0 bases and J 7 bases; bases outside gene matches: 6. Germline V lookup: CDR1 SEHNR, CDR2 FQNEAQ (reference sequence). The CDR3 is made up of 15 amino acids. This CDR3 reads CASSLAAGVSNEQFF. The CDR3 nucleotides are TGTGCCAGCAGCTTAGCGGCGGGAGTTTCAAATGAGCAGTTCTTC.